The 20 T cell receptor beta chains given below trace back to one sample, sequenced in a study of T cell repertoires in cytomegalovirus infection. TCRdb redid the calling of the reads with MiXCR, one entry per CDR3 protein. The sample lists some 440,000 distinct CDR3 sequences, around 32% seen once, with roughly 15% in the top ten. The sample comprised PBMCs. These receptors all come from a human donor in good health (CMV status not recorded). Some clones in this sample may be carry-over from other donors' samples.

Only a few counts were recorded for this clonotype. The chain's CDR3 is CASSYLQGNTEAFF. The CDR3 DNA reads TGTGCCAGCAGCTATCTACAGGGGAACACTGAAGCTTTCTTT. This chain joins TRBV7-9 and TRBJ1-1; a possible D gene is TRBD1 (6 bases). V was shortened by 4 bases and J by 1 base, with 10 bases between the two germline ends. The germline CDR1 and CDR2 sequences are SEHNR and FQNEAQ (reference sequence). The CDR3 runs 14 residues.

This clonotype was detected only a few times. The DNA of the CDR3 is TGCGCCAGCAGCCAAGATGAGATCAGGCGGAATGAGCAGTTCTTC. Amino acid sequence: CASSQDEIRRNEQFF. J is TRBJ2-1 and V is TRBV4-1; D gene ambiguous. Germline V lookup: CDR1 MGHRA, CDR2 YSYEKL. The CDR3 spans 15 residues. V was pared by 0 bases and J by 7 bases, with 13 bases between.

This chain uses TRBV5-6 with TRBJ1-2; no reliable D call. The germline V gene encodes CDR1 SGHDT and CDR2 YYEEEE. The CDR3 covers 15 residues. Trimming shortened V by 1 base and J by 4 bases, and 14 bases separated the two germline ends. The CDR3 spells CASSLYVQEPYGYTF. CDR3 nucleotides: TGTGCCAGCAGCTTGTACGTCCAAGAGCCCTATGGCTACACCTTC.

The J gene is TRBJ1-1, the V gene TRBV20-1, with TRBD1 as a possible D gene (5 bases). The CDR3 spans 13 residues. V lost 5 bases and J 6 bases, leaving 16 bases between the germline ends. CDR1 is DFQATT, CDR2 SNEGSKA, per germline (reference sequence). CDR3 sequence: CSAVQAQGAEAFF. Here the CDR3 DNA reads TGCAGTGCTGTACAGGCCCAGGGAGCTGAAGCTTTCTTT.

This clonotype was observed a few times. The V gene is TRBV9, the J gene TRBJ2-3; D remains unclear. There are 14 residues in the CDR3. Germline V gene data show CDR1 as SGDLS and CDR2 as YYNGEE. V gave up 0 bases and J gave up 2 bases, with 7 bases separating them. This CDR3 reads CASSVEHTTDTQYF. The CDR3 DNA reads TGTGCCAGCAGCGTAGAACATACCACAGATACGCAGTATTTT.

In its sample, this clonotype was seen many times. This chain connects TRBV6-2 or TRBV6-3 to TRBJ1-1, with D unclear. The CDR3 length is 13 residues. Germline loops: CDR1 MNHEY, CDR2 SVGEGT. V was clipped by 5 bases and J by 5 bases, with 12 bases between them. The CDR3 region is CASSRGGRTEAFF. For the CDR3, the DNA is TGTGCCAGCAGTCGTGGAGGGAGGACTGAAGCTTTCTTT.

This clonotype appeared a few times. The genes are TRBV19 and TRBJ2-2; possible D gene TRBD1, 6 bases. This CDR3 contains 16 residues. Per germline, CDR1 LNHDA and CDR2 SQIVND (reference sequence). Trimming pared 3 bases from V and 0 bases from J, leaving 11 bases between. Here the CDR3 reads CASSIPAGANTGELFF. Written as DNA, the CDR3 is TGTGCCAGTAGTATCCCGGCAGGGGCGAACACCGGGGAGCTGTTTTTT.

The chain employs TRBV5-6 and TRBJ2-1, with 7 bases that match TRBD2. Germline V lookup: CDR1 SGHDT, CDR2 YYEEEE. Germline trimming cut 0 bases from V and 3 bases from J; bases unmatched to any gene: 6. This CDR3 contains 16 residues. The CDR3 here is CASSLGGGKFYNEQFF. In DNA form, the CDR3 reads TGTGCCAGCAGCTTGGGGGGGGGTAAGTTCTACAATGAGCAGTTCTTC.

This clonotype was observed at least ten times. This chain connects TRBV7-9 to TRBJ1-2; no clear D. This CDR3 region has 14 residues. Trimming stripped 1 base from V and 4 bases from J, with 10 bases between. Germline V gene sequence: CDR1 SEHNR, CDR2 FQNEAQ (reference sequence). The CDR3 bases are TGTGCCAGCAGCTTAGTTGGAGTCAGCTATGGCTACACCTTC. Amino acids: CASSLVGVSYGYTF.

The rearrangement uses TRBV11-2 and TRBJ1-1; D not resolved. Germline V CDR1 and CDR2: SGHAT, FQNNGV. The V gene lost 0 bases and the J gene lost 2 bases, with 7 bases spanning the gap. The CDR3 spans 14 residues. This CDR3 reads CASSLEFVNTEAFF. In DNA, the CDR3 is TGTGCCAGCAGCTTAGAATTTGTAAACACTGAAGCTTTCTTT.

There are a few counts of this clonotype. In DNA, the CDR3 is TGTGCCACCAGTGACCCCGGACTATCAGAGACCCAGTACTTC. Protein: CATSDPGLSETQYF. The J gene is TRBJ2-5, the V gene TRBV24-1; a weak D match, TRBD2 (6 bases). V was clipped by 4 bases and J by 4 bases, with 12 bases between them. Germline V CDR1 and CDR2: KGHDR, SFDVKD. This CDR3 has 14 amino acids.

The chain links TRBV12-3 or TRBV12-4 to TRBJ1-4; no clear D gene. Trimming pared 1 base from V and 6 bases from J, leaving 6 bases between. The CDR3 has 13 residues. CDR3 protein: CASSLGVDEKLFF. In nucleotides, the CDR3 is TGTGCCAGCAGTTTAGGCGTGGATGAAAAACTGTTTTTT.

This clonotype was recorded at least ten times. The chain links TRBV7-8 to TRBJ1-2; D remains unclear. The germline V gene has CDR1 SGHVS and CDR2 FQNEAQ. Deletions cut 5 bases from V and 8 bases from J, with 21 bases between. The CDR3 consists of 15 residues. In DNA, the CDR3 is TGTGCCAGCAGCCCTCCGGCGGCGGTAACTGCAGGCTACACCTTC. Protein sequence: CASSPPAAVTAGYTF.

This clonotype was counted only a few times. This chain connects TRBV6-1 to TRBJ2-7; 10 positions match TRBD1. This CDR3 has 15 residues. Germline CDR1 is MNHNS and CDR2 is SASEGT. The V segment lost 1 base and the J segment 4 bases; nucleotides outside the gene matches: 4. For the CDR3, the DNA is TGTGCCAGCAGTGAAGAGGACAGGGGGGGGTACGAGCAGTACTTC. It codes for CASSEEDRGGYEQYF.

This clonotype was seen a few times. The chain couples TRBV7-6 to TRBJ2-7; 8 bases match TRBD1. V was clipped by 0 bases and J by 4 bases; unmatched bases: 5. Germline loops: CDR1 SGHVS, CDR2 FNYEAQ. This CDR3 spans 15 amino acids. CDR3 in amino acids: CASSLARTGMYEQYF. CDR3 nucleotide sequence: TGTGCCAGCAGCTTAGCGAGGACAGGGATGTACGAGCAGTACTTC.

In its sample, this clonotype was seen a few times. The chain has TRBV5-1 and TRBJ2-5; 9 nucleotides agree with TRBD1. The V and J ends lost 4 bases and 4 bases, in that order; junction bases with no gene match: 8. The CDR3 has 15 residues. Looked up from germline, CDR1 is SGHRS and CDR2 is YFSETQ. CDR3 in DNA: TGCGCCAGCAGCACGGACAGGGGATTCGGAGAGACCCAGTACTTC. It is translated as CASSTDRGFGETQYF.

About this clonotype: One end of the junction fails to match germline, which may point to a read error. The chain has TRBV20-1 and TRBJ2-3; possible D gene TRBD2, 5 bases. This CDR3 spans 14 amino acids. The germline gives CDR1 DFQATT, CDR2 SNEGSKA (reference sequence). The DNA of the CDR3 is TGCAGTGCCAGAGAGAGCGGAGGAACAGATACGCAGTATTTT. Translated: CSARESGGTDTQYF.

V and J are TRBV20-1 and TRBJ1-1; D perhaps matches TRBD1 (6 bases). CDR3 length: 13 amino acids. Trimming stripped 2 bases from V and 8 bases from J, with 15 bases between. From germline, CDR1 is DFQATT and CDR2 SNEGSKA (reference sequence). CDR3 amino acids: CSARSTPGTEAFF. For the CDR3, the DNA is TGCAGTGCTAGATCCACCCCAGGGACAGAAGCTTTCTTT.

The DNA of the CDR3 is TGTGCCAGCAGCTTAGCGCTAGCGACGGAGACCCAGTACTTC. Residues: CASSLALATETQYF. This chain connects TRBV7-9 to TRBJ2-5; perhaps TRBD2 as D (6 bases). CDR1 is SEHNR, CDR2 FQNEAQ, per germline (reference sequence). Trimming removed 0 bases at V and 5 bases at J, with 10 bases between. The CDR3 sequence is 14 residues long.

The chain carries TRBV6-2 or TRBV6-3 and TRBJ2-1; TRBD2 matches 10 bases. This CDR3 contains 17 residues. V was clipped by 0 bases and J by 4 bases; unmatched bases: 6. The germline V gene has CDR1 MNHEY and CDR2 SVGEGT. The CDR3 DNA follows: TGTGCCAGCAGTTACTCCCCTAGCGGGGGCTATTACAATGAGCAGTTCTTC. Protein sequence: CASSYSPSGGYYNEQFF.